The source of this TCR beta chain is a study of patients and donors after allogeneic stem cell transplantation. MiXCR was run by TCRdb on the RT-PCR reads, yielding one entry per CDR3 protein. The sample carries some 87,000 distinct CDR3 sequences, roughly 43% recorded once. The junction had 5 bases not matched to a gene; V was cut back by 5 bases and J by 8 bases. The CDR3 has 13 residues. Germline V gene sequence: CDR1 SGHVS, CDR2 FQNEAQ. The gene calls are TRBV7-8 and TRBJ1-2, with 10 bases that match TRBD1. This sequence originates from a human donor who was either an allogeneic HSCT recipient or a stem cell or donor lymphocyte infusion donor (not recorded which). It is not recorded whose cells these are; they may come from a transplant donor. The sequenced sample consisted of blood, either unsorted or a sorted T cell fraction (not recorded which). The CDR3 coding sequence is TGTGCCAGCAGCCGCGGGACAGGGGTCGGCTACACCTTC. Encoded protein: CASSRGTGVGYTF.